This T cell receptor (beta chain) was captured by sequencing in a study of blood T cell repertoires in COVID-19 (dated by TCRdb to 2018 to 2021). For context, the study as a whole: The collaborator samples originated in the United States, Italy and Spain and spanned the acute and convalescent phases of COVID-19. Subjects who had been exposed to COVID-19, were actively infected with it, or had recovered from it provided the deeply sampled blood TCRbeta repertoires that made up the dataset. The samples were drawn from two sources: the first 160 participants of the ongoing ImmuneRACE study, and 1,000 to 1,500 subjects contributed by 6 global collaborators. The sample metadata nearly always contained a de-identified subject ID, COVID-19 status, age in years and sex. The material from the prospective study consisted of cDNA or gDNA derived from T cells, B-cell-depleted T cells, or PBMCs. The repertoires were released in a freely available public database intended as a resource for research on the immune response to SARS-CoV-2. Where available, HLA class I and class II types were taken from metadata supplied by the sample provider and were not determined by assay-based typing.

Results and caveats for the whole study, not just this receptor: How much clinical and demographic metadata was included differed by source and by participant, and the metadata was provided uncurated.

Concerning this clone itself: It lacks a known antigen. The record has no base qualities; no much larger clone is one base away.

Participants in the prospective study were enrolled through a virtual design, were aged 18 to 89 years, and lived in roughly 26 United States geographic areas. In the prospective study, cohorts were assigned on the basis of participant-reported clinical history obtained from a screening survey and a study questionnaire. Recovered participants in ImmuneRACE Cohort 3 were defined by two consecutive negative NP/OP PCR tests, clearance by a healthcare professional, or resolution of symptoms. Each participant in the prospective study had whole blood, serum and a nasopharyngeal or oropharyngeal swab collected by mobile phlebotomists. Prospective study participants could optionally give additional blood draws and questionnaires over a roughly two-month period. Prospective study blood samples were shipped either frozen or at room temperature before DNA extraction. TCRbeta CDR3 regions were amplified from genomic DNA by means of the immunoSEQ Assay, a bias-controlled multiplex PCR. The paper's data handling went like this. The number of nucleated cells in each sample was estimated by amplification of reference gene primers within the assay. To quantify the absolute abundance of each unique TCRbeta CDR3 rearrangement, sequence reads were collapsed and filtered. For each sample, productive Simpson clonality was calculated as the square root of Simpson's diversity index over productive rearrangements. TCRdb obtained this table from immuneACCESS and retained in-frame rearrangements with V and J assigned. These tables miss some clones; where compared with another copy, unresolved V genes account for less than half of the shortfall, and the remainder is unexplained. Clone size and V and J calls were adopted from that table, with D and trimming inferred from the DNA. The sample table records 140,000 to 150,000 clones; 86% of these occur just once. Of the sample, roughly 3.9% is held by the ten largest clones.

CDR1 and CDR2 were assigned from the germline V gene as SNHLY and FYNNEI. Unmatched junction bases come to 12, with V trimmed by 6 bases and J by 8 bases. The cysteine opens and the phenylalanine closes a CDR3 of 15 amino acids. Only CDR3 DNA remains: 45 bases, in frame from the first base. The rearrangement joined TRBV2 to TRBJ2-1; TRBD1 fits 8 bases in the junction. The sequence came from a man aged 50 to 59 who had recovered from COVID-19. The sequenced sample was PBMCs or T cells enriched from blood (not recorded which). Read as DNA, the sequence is TGTGCCAGCAGGAAGACAGGGGTCGTCGGCGATGAGCAGTTCTTC. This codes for CASRKTGVVGDEQFF.